The present T cell receptor beta chain was sequenced within a study of post-analysis software for immune sequencing data. About the study: Disease courses included relapsing-remitting, secondary progressive and progressive-relapsing multiple sclerosis. Study-level points and caveats: Multiple sclerosis was associated with a significant reduction in normalized Chao1 diversity relative to controls. Strong co-clustering by F measure was seen for same-batch samples. TRBV5-6, TRBV5-1 and TRBV20-1 were among roughly 5 TRBV segments more frequent in patients than controls.

This clonotype came up a few times. Its antigen is as yet unknown. cDNA libraries for TCR beta contained unique molecular identifiers. TCRdb ran MiXCR on the PCR reads and lists one entry per CDR3 protein. The data contain 600,000 to 750,000 distinct CDR3 sequences, more than 50% of them singletons. V lost 2 bases to trimming and J lost 8 bases, with 12 bases between them. CDR3 length: 13 residues. The germline gives CDR1 MNHEY, CDR2 SVGEGT. The material sequenced was blood. This clonotype originated in a girl between 2 and 10 years old with multiple sclerosis. This chain links TRBV6-2 or TRBV6-3 with TRBJ1-2; a possible D gene is TRBD1 (5 bases). Here the CDR3 reads CASSYDGDGGYTF. The CDR3 coding sequence is TGTGCCAGCAGTTACGACGGGGACGGCGGCTACACCTTC.